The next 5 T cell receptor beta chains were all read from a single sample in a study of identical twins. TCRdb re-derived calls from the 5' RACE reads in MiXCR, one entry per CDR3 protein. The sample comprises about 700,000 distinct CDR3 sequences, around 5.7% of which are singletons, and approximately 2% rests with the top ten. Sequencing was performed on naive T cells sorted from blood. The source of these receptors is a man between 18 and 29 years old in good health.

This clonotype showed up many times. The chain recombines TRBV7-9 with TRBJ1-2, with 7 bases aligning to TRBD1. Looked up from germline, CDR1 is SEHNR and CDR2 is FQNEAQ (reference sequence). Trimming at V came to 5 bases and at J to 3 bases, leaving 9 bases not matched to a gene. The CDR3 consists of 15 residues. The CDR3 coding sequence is TGTGCCAGCAGCATGAGCCAGGGGGTCTACTATGGCTACACCTTC. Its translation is CASSMSQGVYYGYTF.

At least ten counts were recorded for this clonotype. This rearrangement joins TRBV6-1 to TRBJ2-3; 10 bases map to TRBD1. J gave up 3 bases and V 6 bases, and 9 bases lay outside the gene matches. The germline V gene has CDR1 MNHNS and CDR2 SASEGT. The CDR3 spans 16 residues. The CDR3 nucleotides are TGTGCCAGCAGCTCCCCGGGACAGGGGTTGACAGATACGCAGTATTTT. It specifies CASSSPGQGLTDTQYF.

CDR3 sequence (DNA): TGTGCCAGCAGCCGCCCTAGTGATGAATCCTACGAGCAGTACTTC. As protein: CASSRPSDESYEQYF. This chain connects TRBV7-8 to TRBJ2-7; D is ambiguous. CDR3 size: 15 residues. Germline loops: CDR1 SGHVS, CDR2 FQNEAQ. Trimming took off 5 bases at V and 1 base at J, with 15 bases between the two ends. The variable domain in full, with the rest retrieved from reference TRBV7-8 and TRBJ2-7, is GAGVSQSPRYKVAKRGQDVALRCDPISGHVSLFWYQQALGQGPEFLTYFQNEAQLDKSGLPSDRFFAERPEGSVSTLKIQRTQQEDSAVYLCASSRPSDESYEQYFGPGTRLTVT.

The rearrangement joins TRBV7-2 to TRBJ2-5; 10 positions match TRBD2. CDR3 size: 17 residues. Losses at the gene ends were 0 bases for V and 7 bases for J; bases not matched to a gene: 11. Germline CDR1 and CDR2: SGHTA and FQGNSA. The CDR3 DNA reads TGTGCCAGCAGCTTAGCTGCCCCGGAGCGGGAGGGGGGGACCCAGTACTTC. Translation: CASSLAAPEREGGTQYF.

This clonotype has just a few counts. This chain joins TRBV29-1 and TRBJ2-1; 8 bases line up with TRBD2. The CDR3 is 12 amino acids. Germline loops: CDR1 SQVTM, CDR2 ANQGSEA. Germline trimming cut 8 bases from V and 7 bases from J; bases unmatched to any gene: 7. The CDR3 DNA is TGCAGCACCAGCGGGAGTTTAAATGAGCAGTTCTTC. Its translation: CSTSGSLNEQFF.